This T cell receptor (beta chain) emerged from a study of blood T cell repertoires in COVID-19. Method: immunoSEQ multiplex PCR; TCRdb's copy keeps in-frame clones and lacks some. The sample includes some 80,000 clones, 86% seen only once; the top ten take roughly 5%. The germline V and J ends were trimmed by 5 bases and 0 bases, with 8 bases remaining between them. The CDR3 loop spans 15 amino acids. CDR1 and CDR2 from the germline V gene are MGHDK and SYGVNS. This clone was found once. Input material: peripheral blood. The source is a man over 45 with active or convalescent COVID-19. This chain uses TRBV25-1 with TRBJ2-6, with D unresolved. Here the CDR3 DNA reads TGTGCCAGCAGTCGGTACGTCTCTGGGGCCAACGTCCTGACTTTC. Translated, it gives CASSRYVSGANVLTF. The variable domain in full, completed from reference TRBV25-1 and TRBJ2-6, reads EADIYQTPRYLVIGTGKKITLECSQTMGHDKMYWYQQDPGMELHLIHYSYGVNSTEKGDLSSESTVSRIRTEHFPLTLESARPSHTSQYLCASSRYVSGANVLTFGAGSRLTVL.